The 14 T cell receptor beta chains presented below share a single source sample, sequenced in a study of shared clonotypes between healthy human individuals. The table came from immunoSEQ multiplex PCR; TCRdb's copy has only in-frame clones and leaves some out. The table lists 780,000 or so clones, over 55% of them singletons, with around 1.8% in the top ten. Input material: memory CD4+ T cells sorted from blood. Subset reported: CD45RA-negative fraction. These receptors all stem from a woman aged 25 to 45 in good health.

The J gene is TRBJ2-1, the V gene TRBV4-1; no firm D call. This CDR3 is 12 amino acids long. Deletions cut 3 bases from V and 9 bases from J, with 9 bases between. CDR1 is MGHRA and CDR2 is YSYEKL in the germline V gene. CDR3 in amino acids: CASSHPHSEQFF. The CDR3, as DNA: TGCGCCAGCAGCCATCCGCATAGTGAGCAGTTCTTC.

This sequence joins TRBV5-1 and TRBJ2-7; D possibly matches TRBD1 or TRBD2 (5 bases each). CDR1 is SGHRS and CDR2 is YFSETQ in the germline V gene. The CDR3 extends over 15 amino acids. With 2 bases removed from V and 4 bases from J, the gap between germline ends came to 16 bases. In DNA, the CDR3 is TGCGCCAGCAGCTTCACCGGGACGGACCTTTACGAGCAGTACTTC. Translating gives CASSFTGTDLYEQYF. The whole variable domain, remainder taken from reference TRBV5-1 and TRBJ2-7, is KAGVTQTPRYLIKTRGQQVTLSCSPISGHRSVSWYQQTPGQGLQFLFEYFSETQRNKGNFPGRFSGRQFSNSRSEMNVSTLELGDSALYLCASSFTGTDLYEQYFGPGTRLTVT.

The chain employs TRBV4-1 and TRBJ1-1, with 7 bases fitting TRBD1. The CDR3 extends over 15 amino acids. The ends lost 3 bases at V and 0 bases at J; junction bases unmatched: 4. Germline CDR1 is MGHRA and CDR2 is YSYEKL. The CDR3 sequence: CASSQRDRVNTEAFF. DNA of the CDR3: TGCGCCAGCAGCCAGAGGGACAGAGTGAACACTGAAGCTTTCTTT.

The chain has TRBV5-6 and TRBJ1-2, with 9 bases lining up with TRBD1. The CDR3 loop spans 15 amino acids. CDR1 SGHDT and CDR2 YYEEEE come from the germline V gene. Trimming took 3 bases from V and 4 from J; bases not matched to a gene: 7. CDR3 sequence (DNA): TGTGCCAGCAGCTCAGGGACAGGGAAACTCTATGGCTACACCTTC. Its protein is CASSSGTGKLYGYTF.

Here the CDR3 DNA reads TGTGCCAGCAGCTCGAAACGTACCTGGGGACCGAGCTCAAGGCAGACCCAGTACTTC. Amino acid sequence: CASSSKRTWGPSSRQTQYF. The genes are TRBV11-2 and TRBJ2-5; D may match TRBD1 or TRBD2 (5 bases each). Deletions cut 4 bases from V and 6 bases from J, with 30 bases between. Per germline, CDR1 SGHAT and CDR2 FQNNGV. The CDR3 is 19 amino acids.

This clone showed up just once. This rearrangement joins TRBV29-1 to TRBJ1-1; D not certain. Germline V gene sequence: CDR1 SQVTM, CDR2 ANQGSEA. The CDR3 spans 12 residues. V was trimmed by 6 bases and J by 3 bases, leaving 11 bases between them. DNA of the CDR3: TGCAGCGTGCCGGCTACGCACACTGAAGCTTTCTTT. Translation: CSVPATHTEAFF.

V usage is TRBV7-9 and J usage is TRBJ1-2; D gene ambiguous. Germline V gene data show CDR1 as SEHNR and CDR2 as FQNEAQ (reference sequence). V was trimmed by 3 bases and J by 2 bases, leaving 13 bases between them. The CDR3 totals 15 residues. In nucleotides, the CDR3 is TGTGCCAGCAGCTTTCAGTCCCTCAAGAACTATGGCTACACCTTC. Its protein is CASSFQSLKNYGYTF.

V and J are TRBV2 and TRBJ2-3; D is ambiguous. The CDR3 contains 14 residues. The germline V and J ends were trimmed by 4 bases and 2 bases, with 10 bases remaining between them. Germline CDR1 and CDR2: SNHLY and FYNNEI. Written as DNA, the CDR3 is TGTGCCAGCAGTGGCATGGTCCTCACAGATACGCAGTATTTT. This translates into CASSGMVLTDTQYF.

Concerning this clone itself: At the DNA level, this CDR3 is encoded by other sequences in the same sample as well. The chain carries TRBV29-1 and TRBJ2-5, with a tentative D call TRBD1 (6 bases). Trimming took 7 bases from V and 3 from J, leaving 12 bases between them. Germline assignment: CDR1 SQVTM and CDR2 ANQGSEA. The CDR3 has 12 amino acids. This CDR3 reads CSASGQEETQYF. DNA for the CDR3: TGCAGCGCTTCGGGACAAGAAGAGACCCAGTACTTC. Drawing the rest from reference TRBV29-1 and TRBJ2-5, the complete variable domain is SAVISQKPSRDICQRGTSLTIQCQVDSQVTMMFWYRQQPGQSLTLIATANQGSEATYESGFVIDKFPISRPNLTFSTLTVSNMSPEDSSIYLCSASGQEETQYFGPGTRLLVL.

The chain is built from TRBV28 and TRBJ1-6, with 7 bases matching TRBD1. Germline values: CDR1 MDHEN, CDR2 SYDVKM. V shed 7 bases and J 6 bases; nucleotides not matched to a gene: 6. This CDR3 contains 14 residues. The CDR3 DNA reads as TGTGCCAGCAAGATGACAGGGACTAATTCACCCCTCCACTTT. Encoded protein: CASKMTGTNSPLHF.

V is TRBV4-1 and J is TRBJ1-4; 12 bases are a match to TRBD1. CDR3 length: 17 amino acids. V shed 1 base and J 7 bases; nucleotides not matched to a gene: 7. The germline gives CDR1 MGHRA, CDR2 YSYEKL. The CDR3 is CASSQAGTGGVSEKLFF. CDR3 coding DNA: TGCGCCAGCAGCCAAGCTGGGACAGGGGGCGTTAGTGAAAAACTGTTTTTT.

The V gene is TRBV11-2, the J gene TRBJ2-2; no firm D call. V dropped 2 bases and J dropped 8 bases, with 9 bases sitting between them. CDR1 is SGHAT and CDR2 is FQNNGV in the germline V gene. The CDR3 has 13 amino acids. CDR3 sequence (DNA): TGTGCCAGCAGCTTACGGGTTGGGGGGGAGCTGTTTTTT. Translating it yields CASSLRVGGELFF.

This clone occurred once. Given a much more abundant clone one base away, this may be a read error. Other DNA sequences in the sample encode the same CDR3. The chain has TRBV4-1 and TRBJ2-5; tentative D call: TRBD1 (6 bases). The V end lost 0 bases, the J end lost 5 bases, and 16 bases lay between the germline ends. CDR1 and CDR2 from the germline V gene are MGHRA and YSYEKL. The CDR3 spans 16 residues. The CDR3 region is CASSQDWSGQWETQYF. In nucleotides, the CDR3 is TGCGCCAGCAGCCAAGATTGGTCGGGACAATGGGAGACCCAGTACTTC.

The V and J genes are TRBV15 and TRBJ1-1, with D uncertain. The CDR3 has 14 residues. V lost 0 bases and J 1 base, leaving 6 bases between the germline ends. CDR1 and CDR2 from the germline V gene are LNHNV and YYDKDF (reference sequence). CDR3 sequence (DNA): TGTGCCACCAGCAGAGATGGGTGGAACACTGAAGCTTTCTTT. This encodes CATSRDGWNTEAFF.